These T cell receptor beta chains were read from a single sample in a study of OX40 agonist ivuxolimab in advanced cancers. Method: immunoSEQ multiplex PCR; TCRdb's copy keeps in-frame clones and lacks some. The repertoire has approximately 69,000 clones, approximately 81% of them found once; the top ten carry 6% to 9.5%. The sequencing here drew on CD4+ or CD8+ T cells sorted from blood, taken in a trial of the OX40 agonist ivuxolimab. Every receptor here comes from an adult with an advanced solid tumor such as melanoma, head and neck, liver or kidney cancer. The CDR3 runs from the conserved cysteine through the conserved F or W. The order of the fields is V gene, clone size, CDR3 length, CDR3 protein. For some rows the clone size is stated as once, few or many, or as a class when expanded; others skip it.

v_gene: TRBV5-1; abundance: .; len: 15; CDR3aa: CASSFTSGTYNEQFF
v_gene: TRBV29-1; abundance: .; len: 15; CDR3aa: CSVGGTARRYNEQFF
v_gene: TRBV7-9; abundance: .; len: 12; CDR3aa: CASSQGGNTIYF
v_gene: TRBV19; abundance: few; len: 13; CDR3aa: CASSIDSGDGYTF
v_gene: TRBV10-3; abundance: .; len: 15; CDR3aa: CAISDRDRENQPQHF
v_gene: TRBV30; abundance: .; len: 15; CDR3aa: CAWSVLVWGRPEAFF
v_gene: TRBV5-4; abundance: .; len: 15; CDR3aa: CASSIHPTGTYEQYF
v_gene: TRBV19; abundance: .; len: 13; CDR3aa: CASSPDRAYGYTF
v_gene: TRBV9; abundance: .; len: 15; CDR3aa: CASSQRDRSNTEAFF
v_gene: TRBV5-4; abundance: .; len: 15; CDR3aa: CASRTGTGVNYGYTF
v_gene: TRBV6-5; abundance: .; len: 12; CDR3aa: CASSGSSYEQYF
v_gene: TRBV11-3; abundance: once; len: 13; CDR3aa: CASSPAQGGGYTF
v_gene: TRBV30; abundance: .; len: 17; CDR3aa: CAWGLTGGGYSNQPQHF
v_gene: TRBV5-6; abundance: .; len: 15; CDR3aa: CASSLEGKGNEKLFF
v_gene: TRBV6-6; abundance: once; len: 14; CDR3aa: CASSSREGNYEQYF
v_gene: TRBV28; abundance: .; len: 14; CDR3aa: CASSSPPANQPQHF
v_gene: TRBV2; abundance: once; len: 17; CDR3aa: CASRPSRGQGVPYEQYF
v_gene: TRBV6-4; abundance: .; len: 13; CDR3aa: CASSRVVEDTQYF
v_gene: TRBV28; abundance: few; len: 17; CDR3aa: CASSFRGRASGANVLTF
v_gene: TRBV5-1; abundance: .; len: 14; CDR3aa: CASSPGQGYNEQFF
v_gene: TRBV5-1; abundance: .; len: 15; CDR3aa: CASSFGTGMSTEAFF
v_gene: TRBV27; abundance: .; len: 15; CDR3aa: CASSSGRFSGNTIYF
v_gene: TRBV11-2; abundance: .; len: 15; CDR3aa: CASSLQGVSQETQYF
v_gene: TRBV4-1; abundance: .; len: 16; CDR3aa: CASSQDTGILAGELFF
v_gene: TRBV29-1; abundance: once; len: 12; CDR3aa: CSVVDGRETQYF
v_gene: TRBV6-5; abundance: .; len: 15; CDR3aa: CASSYGQGYNYGYTF
v_gene: TRBV7-3; abundance: .; len: 15; CDR3aa: CASSTVGGPYNEQFF
v_gene: TRBV7-2; abundance: .; len: 13; CDR3aa: CASSLDIRTEAFF
v_gene: TRBV7-3; abundance: .; len: 15; CDR3aa: CASSSKGATNTEAFF
v_gene: TRBV6-6; abundance: .; len: 14; CDR3aa: CASSFTGNSYEQYF
v_gene: TRBV7-2; abundance: .; len: 14; CDR3aa: CASSPPGQQYEQYF
v_gene: TRBV7-2; abundance: .; len: 13; CDR3aa: CASQGRMNTEAFF
v_gene: TRBV9; abundance: .; len: 15; CDR3aa: CASSATGGSNQPQHF
v_gene: TRBV4-1; abundance: .; len: 16; CDR3aa: CASSQAERLAKNIQYF
v_gene: TRBV6-5; abundance: .; len: 15; CDR3aa: CASSSLGGGPGELFF